The clone carrying this T cell receptor (beta chain) was counted only a few times. Its antigen is still unknown. This specimen belongs to a study of beta chain features in type 1 diabetes. Study-level results: Moderate yet significant TCRB CDR3 shortening was seen in Type 1 diabetes patients in all four CD4+ subsets. The study found fewer insertions and more deletions at VDJ junctions in type 1 diabetes patients. Patients showed naive, central memory and Treg TCRB repertoires that appeared more similar than those of healthy donors.

V was shortened by 6 bases and J by 2 bases, with 11 bases between the two germline ends. Looked up from germline, CDR1 is SGHVS and CDR2 is FQNEAQ. The CDR3 sequence is 15 residues long. Only one heparinised blood draw was taken per donor, and its volume averaged about 116 mL. The study reverse transcribed the entire isolated RNA, so it sequenced expressed TCRB transcripts. Sequencing used immunoSEQ multiplex PCR; TCRdb keeps in-frame clones, though not all of them. The table has about 900,000 clones, 15% to 20% seen once. The receptor comes from a young woman in good health. The chain has TRBV7-8 and TRBJ2-6; no reliable D call. Sequences were obtained from naive CD4+ T cells from blood. The CDR3 reads CASSFLGAGANVLTF. The CDR3 DNA reads as TGTGCCAGCAGTTTTCTAGGCGCTGGGGCCAACGTCCTGACTTTC.